One sample yielded the 27 T cell receptor beta chains listed below, sequenced in a study of Ad26.COV2.S vaccination and SARS-CoV-2 variants. Sequencing used immunoSEQ multiplex PCR; TCRdb keeps in-frame clones, though not all of them. The sample records about 680,000 clones, roughly nine tenths being singletons. Treatment defined: some 20 received Ad26.COV2.S at low or high dose, single or two shots; several received placebo; per-sample allocation not given. Sampling was performed 63 days after the first vaccine or placebo injection. The specimen comprised peripheral blood, sampled in a trial of Ad26.COV2.S vaccine versus placebo. Receptors originate from a person aged 18 to 65 who received the Ad26.COV2.S COVID-19 vaccine or a placebo.

This chain links TRBV29-1 with TRBJ1-2, with D hard to call. This CDR3 region has 17 residues. The V gene lost 1 base and the J gene lost 5 bases, with 23 bases spanning the gap. Germline V gives CDR1 SQVTM, CDR2 ANQGSEA. The CDR3 bases are TGCAGCGTTGAAGGCGGATTGGTAGGGCAAACGCCTTATGGCTACACCTTC. Translated: CSVEGGLVGQTPYGYTF.

The CDR3 region is CATAGGDTDTQYF. CDR3 bases: TGTGCCACCGCAGGGGGAGACACAGATACGCAGTATTTT. This rearrangement joins TRBV18 to TRBJ2-3; 7 nucleotides align to TRBD1. V was clipped by 10 bases and J by 2 bases; unmatched bases: 6. The CDR3 spans 13 residues. Germline V gene sequence: CDR1 KGHSH, CDR2 LQKENI.

This sequence joins TRBV3-1 (or the pseudogene TRBV3-2) and TRBJ2-7, with 13 bases identical to TRBD2. The CDR3 loop spans 15 amino acids. The germline CDR1 and CDR2 sequences are LGHDT and YNNKEL (reference sequence). The V segment lost 3 bases and the J segment 3 bases; nucleotides outside the gene matches: 2. For the CDR3, the DNA is TGTGCCAGCAGCCATGGACTAGCGGGGGACTACGAGCAGTACTTC. Its protein is CASSHGLAGDYEQYF.

The rearrangement links TRBV20-1 to TRBJ2-1; D unclear. This CDR3 is 11 amino acids long. V lost 7 bases, J lost 6 bases, and 10 bases lay in between. Germline V gene lookup returns CDR1 DFQATT and CDR2 SNEGSKA (reference sequence). The CDR3, as DNA: TGCAGTGTACAAGTTGTCAATGAGCAGTTCTTC. This encodes CSVQVVNEQFF.

The chain joins TRBV2 to TRBJ2-1; D remains ambiguous. The CDR3 extends over 14 amino acids. The V gene's germline CDR1 is SNHLY and CDR2 FYNNEI. The V end lost 5 bases, the J end lost 0 bases, and 8 bases lay between the germline ends. The CDR3 sequence: CASSLTPSYNEQFF. CDR3 DNA: TGTGCCAGCAGTCTTACCCCCTCCTACAATGAGCAGTTCTTC. The whole variable domain, filled in from reference TRBV2 and TRBJ2-1, reads EPEVTQTPSHQVTQMGQEVILRCVPISNHLYFYWYRQILGQKVEFLVSFYNNEISEKSEIFDDQFSVERPDGSNFTLKIRSTKLEDSAMYFCASSLTPSYNEQFFGPGTRLTVL.

The count of this clone is one. The rearrangement joins TRBV24-1 to TRBJ2-7; 8 nucleotides match TRBD1. In germline, CDR1 is KGHDR, CDR2 SFDVKD. This CDR3 contains 16 residues. Trimming removed 5 bases from V and 3 bases from J; junction bases left unmatched: 11. The CDR3 nucleotides read TGTGCCACCAGTGCCGCTGGACAGGGCGAGAGCTACGAGCAGTACTTC. This encodes CATSAAGQGESYEQYF.

This chain joins TRBV27 and TRBJ2-6, with a possible D match to TRBD1 (6 bases). CDR3 length: 18 amino acids. Germline CDR1 and CDR2: MNHEY and SMNVEV (reference sequence). Trimming took 2 bases from V and 4 from J, leaving 18 bases between them. The CDR3 DNA follows: TGTGCCAGCAGTTTACTCGGGACACCCGAGGCGGGGGCCAACGTCCTGACTTTC. It encodes CASSLLGTPEAGANVLTF.

This rearrangement joins TRBV5-1 to TRBJ1-1; tentatively, D is TRBD1 (6 bases). The CDR3 length is 15 residues. The V and J ends lost 0 bases and 0 bases respectively, with 9 bases between them. Germline CDR1 SGHRS, CDR2 YFSETQ. In nucleotides, the CDR3 is TGCGCCAGCAGCTTGGTGGACAGTATGAACACTGAAGCTTTCTTT. This translates into CASSLVDSMNTEAFF.

This chain uses TRBV4-2 with TRBJ2-7; 10 bases are shared with TRBD2. J lost 4 bases, V lost 0 bases, and 3 bases had no gene match. Germline CDR1 and CDR2: LGHNA and YNFKEQ. This CDR3 is built from 15 residues. In DNA form, the CDR3 reads TGTGCCAGCAGCCAAGATCCTAGCGGGGGTTACGAGCAGTACTTC. This sequence encodes CASSQDPSGGYEQYF.

This sequence joins TRBV7-8 and TRBJ2-3; a weak D match, TRBD2 (7 bases). V was shortened by 5 bases and J by 1 base, with 16 bases between the two germline ends. Per germline, CDR1 SGHVS and CDR2 FQNEAQ. The CDR3 is 16 residues long. CDR3 bases: TGTGCCAGCAGCCCGGGGGGCAGGTTGGGCACAGATACGCAGTATTTT. As protein: CASSPGGRLGTDTQYF.

This CDR3 reads CASSFDRGPAFF. CDR3 DNA sequence: TGTGCCAGCAGTTTCGACAGGGGCCCTGCTTTCTTT. The chain employs TRBV6-4 and TRBJ1-1, with 8 positions matching TRBD1. The J segment lost 11 bases and the V segment lost 5 bases, leaving 7 bases of the junction unmatched. The CDR3 is 12 residues long. CDR1 is MRHNA and CDR2 is SNTAGT in the germline V gene.

The gene calls are TRBV19 and TRBJ2-5; D remains unclear. Trimming took off 3 bases at V and 0 bases at J, with 11 bases between the two ends. This CDR3 comprises 15 residues. CDR1 and CDR2 (germline): LNHDA, SQIVND (reference sequence). CDR3 DNA sequence: TGTGCCAGTAGTATCACCCCCCCGGACCAAGAGACCCAGTACTTC. This encodes CASSITPPDQETQYF.

In its sample, this clone was seen a few times. V gene TRBV11-1 combines with J gene TRBJ2-7; 13 positions agree with TRBD2. Germline V gene sequence: CDR1 SGHAT, CDR2 FQDESV (reference sequence). V dropped 8 bases and J dropped 4; count of bases not matched to a gene: 11. The length of the CDR3 is 16 residues. CDR3 loop: CASRLAGGQGSYEQYF. CDR3 nucleotide sequence: TGTGCCAGCCGACTAGCGGGAGGCCAGGGGTCTTACGAGCAGTACTTC. Filled out from reference TRBV11-1 and TRBJ2-7, the complete variable domain reads EAEVAQSPRYKITEKSQAVAFWCDPISGHATLYWYRQILGQGPELLVQFQDESVVDDSQLPKDRFSAERLKGVDSTLKIQPAELGDSAMYLCASRLAGGQGSYEQYFGPGTRLTVT.

In its sample, this clone was seen a few times. The V and J genes are TRBV18 and TRBJ1-1; D possibly corresponds to TRBD1 (6 bases). CDR3 length: 15 amino acids. Per the germline V gene, CDR1 is KGHSH and CDR2 is LQKENI. The germline V and J ends were trimmed by 3 bases and 4 bases, with 15 bases remaining between them. In DNA form, the CDR3 reads TGTGCCAGCTCACCGGATAACAGGGTTGCCACTGAAGCTTTCTTT. The encoded protein is CASSPDNRVATEAFF.

This clone was seen more than once but under ten times. The chain combines TRBV6-4 with TRBJ2-7; 7 nucleotides align to TRBD1. Germline lookup yields CDR1 MRHNA and CDR2 SNTAGT. After removal of 6 bases from V and 4 bases from J, the junction contained 3 bases not matched to a gene. The CDR3 contains 12 residues. The chain's CDR3 is CASRDRWYEQYF. The CDR3, as DNA: TGTGCCAGCAGGGACAGGTGGTACGAGCAGTACTTC.

This rearrangement joins TRBV2 to TRBJ1-4; a possible D gene is TRBD1 (5 bases). CDR3 size: 12 residues. Germline V gene sequence: CDR1 SNHLY, CDR2 FYNNEI. V was clipped by 9 bases and J by 12 bases, with 17 bases between them. For the CDR3, the DNA is TGTGCCAGTCAGCGGGACCGGGGGGAACTGTTTTTT. Translating it yields CASQRDRGELFF.

The rearrangement joins TRBV7-9 to TRBJ2-1; D is uncertain. Germline CDR1 and CDR2: SEHNR and FQNEAQ (reference sequence). The CDR3 totals 12 residues. With 5 bases removed from V and 13 bases from J, the gap between germline ends came to 15 bases. The CDR3 bases are TGTGCCAGCAGCCCCGTGAGTATAGGACAGTTCTTC. This codes for CASSPVSIGQFF.

The rearrangement uses TRBV9 and TRBJ1-6, with D uncertain. Trimming cost V 0 bases and J 2 bases, with 3 bases left between them. Germline CDR1 and CDR2: SGDLS and YYNGEE. This CDR3 is 14 amino acids long. CDR3 coding DNA: TGTGCCAGCAGCGTAGCTACCTATAATTCACCCCTCCACTTT. Protein: CASSVATYNSPLHF.

The chain is built from TRBV5-1 and TRBJ2-1; 8 nucleotides line up with TRBD2. With V trimmed by 0 bases and J by 6 bases, 8 bases remained unmatched. The CDR3 is 16 residues long. CDR1 is SGHRS and CDR2 is YFSETQ in the germline V gene. CDR3 region: CASSLVLAVAGNEQFF. CDR3 in DNA: TGCGCCAGCAGCTTGGTACTAGCGGTCGCGGGCAATGAGCAGTTCTTC.

V gene TRBV7-6 combines with J gene TRBJ2-3; possibly TRBD1 for D (6 bases). The germline V gene encodes CDR1 SGHVS and CDR2 FNYEAQ. This CDR3 comprises 12 residues. The ends were cut back, 5 bases at V and 6 bases at J, with 9 bases in the middle. In nucleotides, the CDR3 is TGTGCCAGCAGCCAGGGGTCGGATACGCAGTATTTT. Translated, it gives CASSQGSDTQYF. Supplemented by reference TRBV7-6 and TRBJ2-3, the full variable domain reads GAGVSQSPRYKVTKRGQDVALRCDPISGHVSLYWYRQALGQGPEFLTYFNYEAQQDKSGLPNDRFSAERPEGSISTLTIQRTEQRDSAMYRCASSQGSDTQYFGPGTRLTVL.

With regard to this clone: Different DNA sequences within this sample yield the same CDR3. The chain couples TRBV5-4 to TRBJ2-2; tentatively, D is TRBD1 (5 bases). V shed 1 base and J shed 8 bases, with 9 bases lying between them. The germline V gene has CDR1 SGHNT and CDR2 YYREEE (reference sequence). This CDR3 is 13 amino acids long. The CDR3 reads CASSLRGSGELFF. Here the CDR3 DNA reads TGTGCCAGCAGCTTGAGGGGTTCGGGGGAGCTGTTTTTT.

J is TRBJ2-5 and V is TRBV7-2; 10 positions agree with TRBD2. V dropped 5 bases and J dropped 4; count of bases not matched to a gene: 10. This CDR3 spans 16 amino acids. Germline V lookup: CDR1 SGHTA, CDR2 FQGNSA. The CDR3 spells CASSLGIAGGRETQYF. As DNA, the CDR3 is TGTGCCAGCAGCCTAGGAATAGCGGGGGGAAGAGAGACCCAGTACTTC.

This clone showed up just once. V usage is TRBV5-1 and J usage is TRBJ2-1; 10 bases agree with TRBD2. V was pared by 5 bases and J by 10 bases, with 9 bases of the junction left unmatched. Germline-derived CDR1 and CDR2 are SGHRS and YFSETQ. This CDR3 contains 14 residues. CDR3 nucleotide sequence: TGCGCCAGCAGGGGGCTAGCGGGGGAAGGGGAGCAGTTCTTC. Its translation: CASRGLAGEGEQFF.

V is TRBV5-1 and J is TRBJ1-2; D is ambiguous. CDR1 is SGHRS and CDR2 is YFSETQ in the germline V gene. Between the trimmed V and J ends, which lost 5 bases and 2 bases, there was a span of 7 bases. The CDR3 is 12 residues long. The CDR3: CASRGSNYGYTF. CDR3 nucleotides: TGCGCCAGCAGGGGCAGCAACTATGGCTACACCTTC.

This clone turned up a few times. J is TRBJ1-2 and V is TRBV5-4, with D perhaps TRBD1 (6 bases). Germline-derived CDR1 and CDR2 are SGHNT and YYREEE (reference sequence). With 4 bases removed from V and 5 bases from J, the gap between germline ends came to 12 bases. The CDR3 covers 13 residues. The CDR3 loop is CASSGTGNYGYTF. CDR3 in DNA: TGTGCCAGCAGCGGAACAGGGAATTATGGCTACACCTTC. Full variable domain (rest looked up from reference TRBV5-4 and TRBJ1-2): ETGVTQSPTHLIKTRGQQVTLRCSSQSGHNTVSWYQQALGQGPQFIFQYYREEENGRGNFPPRFSGLQFPNYSSELNVNALELDDSALYLCASSGTGNYGYTFGSGTRLTVV.

The chain combines TRBV4-3 with TRBJ2-1; weak D call: TRBD1 (6 bases). There are 15 residues in the CDR3. V was clipped by 1 base and J by 6 bases, with 13 bases between them. CDR1 is LGHNA, CDR2 YSLEER, per germline. The CDR3 reads CASSQVDRGGNEQFF. The CDR3 DNA sequence: TGCGCCAGCAGCCAAGTGGACAGAGGGGGCAATGAGCAGTTCTTC.

The gene calls are TRBV29-1 and TRBJ1-1; D not certain. This CDR3 spans 12 amino acids. Germline V lookup: CDR1 SQVTM, CDR2 ANQGSEA. The ends were cut back, 3 bases at V and 11 bases at J, with 16 bases in the middle. As DNA, the CDR3 is TGCAGCGTTGACGGGGTACTAAGTGGTGCTTTCTTT. It is translated as CSVDGVLSGAFF.